The clone carrying this T cell receptor (beta chain) has only one observation. Its antigen is not identified. This sample was taken from a study of T cell repertoires in cytomegalovirus infection. Overall study: CMV epitopes in the study were HLA-C-restricted (recently identified) and HLA-B-restricted (well studied).

Each CDR3 protein is one row after TCRdb ran MiXCR on the reads. The data show some 220,000 distinct CDR3 sequences, roughly two fifths seen once. The CDR3 contains 14 residues. V was shortened by 5 bases and J by 1 base, with 9 bases between the two germline ends. In germline, CDR1 is SGHNT, CDR2 YYREEE (reference sequence). Specimen: CD8+ T cells from cultured PBMCs, collected from culture after CMV antigen stimulation. The origin of this receptor is a human donor in good health (CMV status not recorded). Some clones in this sample may be carry-over from other donors' samples. The gene calls are TRBV5-4 and TRBJ2-2, with D possibly TRBD2 on 6 matching bases. In nucleotides, the CDR3 is TGTGCCAGCAGGCGGGGAGGGAACACCGGGGAGCTGTTTTTT. Its translation is CASRRGGNTGELFF.